This TCR beta chain comes out of a study of blood T cell repertoires in COVID-19. Study at large: In each case, the material was cDNA or gDNA derived from T cells, B-cell-depleted T cells, or PBMCs.

Per the original data handling: Reference gene primer amplification gave nucleated cell count estimates. Repertoires were generated with immunoSEQ multiplex PCR, while TCRdb's copy carries only in-frame clones and drops some. That table furnishes V, J and clone size, whereas the DNA furnished D and trimming. Of around 190,000 clones in the sample, approximately 90% are singletons; the top ten hold under 5%. V lost 3 bases and J lost 6; bases outside the gene matches: 9. This CDR3 has 15 residues. Germline V gene data show CDR1 as SGHKS and CDR2 as YYEKEE (reference sequence). The J gene is TRBJ2-7, the V gene TRBV5-5; 10 bases align to TRBD1. Sequenced sample: peripheral blood. The sequence came from a human donor in a cohort sampled during active COVID-19. This chain's CDR3 is CASSWTGGFRGEQYF. CDR3 nucleotide sequence: TGTGCCAGCAGCTGGACAGGGGGTTTTCGGGGCGAGCAGTACTTC.